This passage covers 15 T cell receptor beta chains from one sample sequenced in a study of human T cells and chemical hapten exposure. Documented time point: patch test 1, 2 weeks after DPC sensitization. This sample's treatment: therapeutic diphenylcyclopropenone sensitization with weekly scalp DPC. Each CDR3 protein gets one entry after TCRdb re-called the RACE reads with MiXCR. Seen here are around 300,000 distinct CDR3 sequences, 6% to 8.5% observed once, and the top ten hold 7% to 10%. The source was whole blood, collected in connection with sensitization to the hapten diphenylcyclopropenone (DPC). Receptor source: a woman aged 18-35 years with alopecia areata. Some clones in this sample may be carry-over from other donors' samples.

This clonotype was counted at least ten times. V gene TRBV6-2 or TRBV6-3 combines with J gene TRBJ1-1, with D possibly being TRBD1 (5 bases). CDR1 MNHEY and CDR2 SVGEGT come from the germline V gene. Trimming took off 6 bases at V and 2 bases at J, with 10 bases between the two ends. CDR3 size: 13 residues. Written as DNA, the CDR3 is TGTGCCAGCAGGGGACGGATAAACACTGAAGCTTTCTTT. The encoded protein is CASRGRINTEAFF.

This clonotype was seen a few times. This rearrangement joins TRBV6-2 or TRBV6-3 to TRBJ1-5; perhaps TRBD1 as D (6 bases). This CDR3 contains 17 residues. Trimming took 8 bases from V and 3 from J, leaving 23 bases between them. Germline V gives CDR1 MNHEY, CDR2 SVGEGT. CDR3 residues: CASGSYIRAGDNQPQHF. The DNA of the CDR3 is TGTGCCAGCGGCAGTTACATTCGAGCAGGGGACAATCAGCCCCAGCATTTT.

A few counts support this clonotype. V gene TRBV5-1 combines with J gene TRBJ1-6; 9 nucleotides agree with TRBD1. The V gene's germline CDR1 is SGHRS and CDR2 YFSETQ. The CDR3 is made up of 15 amino acids. With V trimmed by 5 bases and J by 7 bases, 7 bases remained unmatched. CDR3: CASRDRTGANSPLHF. The CDR3 nucleotides are TGCGCCAGCAGGGACAGGACAGGGGCGAATTCACCCCTCCACTTT.

The chain recombines TRBV6-2 or TRBV6-3 with TRBJ1-5; D gene unclear. The germline CDR1 and CDR2 sequences are MNHEY and SVGEGT. Trimming shortened V by 1 base and J by 4 bases, and 5 bases separated the two germline ends. This CDR3 spans 13 amino acids. The CDR3, as DNA: TGTGCCAGCAGTTACTGGGGTAATCAGCCCCAGCATTTT. Residues: CASSYWGNQPQHF.

This clonotype has a handful of counts. The V gene is TRBV7-9, the J gene TRBJ1-4, with D tentatively TRBD1 (5 bases). The CDR3 spans 15 residues. V was shortened by 3 bases and J by 5 bases, with 13 bases between the two germline ends. The V gene's germline CDR1 is SEHNR and CDR2 FQNEAQ (reference sequence). The CDR3 sequence: CASSFSGVENEKLFF. CDR3 DNA: TGTGCCAGCAGCTTTTCGGGGGTAGAGAATGAAAAACTGTTTTTT.

This clonotype was seen more than once but under ten times. CDR3 region: CASSYSTGGYTDTQYF. DNA of the CDR3: TGTGCCAGCAGTTATTCAACCGGGGGTTATACAGATACGCAGTATTTT. This rearrangement joins TRBV12-3 or TRBV12-4 to TRBJ2-3, with D maybe TRBD2 (6 bases). V was cut by 4 bases and J by 3 bases, with 17 bases left in between. The CDR3 extends over 16 amino acids.

There are a few counts of this clonotype. This sequence joins TRBV20-1 and TRBJ1-4; possibly TRBD1 for D (5 bases). The CDR3 is 14 amino acids. CDR1 and CDR2 from the germline V gene are DFQATT and SNEGSKA (reference sequence). Trimming removed 1 base at V and 4 bases at J, with 10 bases between. CDR3 in amino acids: CSARVGGDNEKLFF. The CDR3 coding sequence is TGCAGTGCTAGAGTGGGAGGGGATAATGAAAAACTGTTTTTT.

The gene calls are TRBV24-1 and TRBJ1-1, with 7 bases identical to TRBD1. The CDR3 length is 12 residues. Germline V gene data show CDR1 as KGHDR and CDR2 as SFDVKD. V shed 4 bases, J shed 11 bases, and the junction held 6 bases outside the gene matches. The CDR3 loop reads CATSDTDRDAFF. The CDR3 bases are TGTGCCACCAGTGACACAGACAGGGACGCTTTCTTT.

Ten or more counts support this clonotype. V and J are TRBV6-1 and TRBJ2-3; the D is unclear. Per germline, CDR1 MNHNS and CDR2 SASEGT. This CDR3 has 15 residues. Trimming left V 2 bases short and J 2 bases short, with 11 bases between. CDR3 loop: CASSERDSYTDTQYF. The CDR3 DNA reads as TGTGCCAGCAGTGAAAGGGATAGTTACACAGATACGCAGTATTTT.

In the case of this clonotype: Because the CDR3 is missing its conserved closing phenylalanine or tryptophan, this is likely a read error. The chain uses TRBV7-2 and TRBJ1-2; D is possibly TRBD1 (5 bases). V lost 1 base, J lost 6 bases, and 12 bases lay in between. There are 14 residues in the CDR3. The germline CDR1 and CDR2 sequences are SGHTA and FQGNSA. The CDR3 DNA sequence: TGTGCCAGCAGCTTAGGGGGCGCAAGGGATGGCTACACCTAC. It is translated as CASSLGGARDGYTY.

There are a few counts of this clonotype. The chain is built from TRBV12-3 or TRBV12-4 and TRBJ1-5, with D possibly matching TRBD1 (5 bases). The CDR3 loop spans 14 amino acids. The V gene lost 5 bases and the J gene lost 4 bases, with 12 bases spanning the gap. The CDR3 coding sequence is TGTGCCAGCAGTCCGTCCCAGGGTAATCAGCCCCAGCATTTT. Encoded protein: CASSPSQGNQPQHF.

This clonotype occurred a few times. The gene calls are TRBV6-2 or TRBV6-3 and TRBJ1-4; 9 bases map to TRBD1. Trimming at V came to 7 bases and at J to 6 bases, leaving 6 bases not matched to a gene. The germline gives CDR1 MNHEY, CDR2 SVGEGT. This CDR3 comprises 14 residues. CDR3 in amino acids: CASTPGQGDEKLFF. CDR3 in DNA: TGTGCCAGCACACCGGGACAGGGCGATGAAAAACTGTTTTTT.

This clonotype was picked up a small number of times. The chain links TRBV5-1 to TRBJ1-4; D unclear. CDR1 and CDR2 (germline): SGHRS, YFSETQ. The CDR3 extends over 14 amino acids. V dropped 0 bases and J dropped 7 bases, with 10 bases sitting between them. The chain's CDR3 is CASSLAGRSEKLFF. CDR3 DNA sequence: TGCGCCAGCAGCTTGGCGGGGAGGAGTGAAAAACTGTTTTTT.

The genes are TRBV28 and TRBJ2-7, with D tentatively TRBD1 or TRBD2 (5 bases each). The CDR3 is made up of 13 amino acids. Germline CDR1 is MDHEN and CDR2 is SYDVKM. Trimming shortened V by 5 bases and J by 0 bases, and 8 bases separated the two germline ends. The CDR3 is CASSGTASYEQYF. The CDR3 DNA is TGTGCCAGCAGTGGGACGGCCTCCTACGAGCAGTACTTC.

This clonotype came up many times. The chain combines TRBV7-2 with TRBJ1-6, with D hard to call. This CDR3 contains 16 residues. CDR1 is SGHTA and CDR2 is FQGNSA in the germline V gene. The V end lost 5 bases, the J end lost 0 bases, and 11 bases lay between the germline ends. The CDR3 here is CASSIRHPSYNSPLHF. The CDR3, as DNA: TGTGCCAGCAGCATCCGACACCCCTCCTATAATTCACCCCTCCACTTT.